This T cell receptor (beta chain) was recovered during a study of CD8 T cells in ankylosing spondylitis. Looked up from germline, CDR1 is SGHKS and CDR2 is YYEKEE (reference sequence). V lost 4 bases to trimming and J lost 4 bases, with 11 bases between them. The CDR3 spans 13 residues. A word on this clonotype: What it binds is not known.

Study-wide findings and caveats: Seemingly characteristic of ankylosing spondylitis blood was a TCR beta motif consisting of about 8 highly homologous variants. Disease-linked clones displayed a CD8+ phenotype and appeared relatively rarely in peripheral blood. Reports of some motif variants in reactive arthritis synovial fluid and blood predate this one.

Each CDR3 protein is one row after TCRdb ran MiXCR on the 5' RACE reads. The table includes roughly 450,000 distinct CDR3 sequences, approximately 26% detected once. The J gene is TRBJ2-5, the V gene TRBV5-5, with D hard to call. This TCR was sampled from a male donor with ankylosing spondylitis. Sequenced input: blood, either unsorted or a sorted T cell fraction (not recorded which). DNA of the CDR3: TGTGCCAGCAGCCTGCCCCTTGGAGAGACCCAGTACTTC. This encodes CASSLPLGETQYF.